Listed here are 10 T cell receptor beta chains from one sample, sequenced in a study of CD8 T cells in Susac syndrome. Random hexamers primed reverse transcription of roughly 0.45 to 1 ug RNA. TCRdb recomputed calls from the immunoSEQ multiplex PCR reads with MiXCR, one row per CDR3 protein. Counted here are some 96,000 distinct CDR3 sequences, 85% to 95% occurring once; the ten biggest clones make up less than 0.4%. What was sequenced was CD4+ T cells from PBMCs. These receptors were obtained from a human donor with Susac syndrome.

This clonotype is a singleton in its sample. This sequence joins TRBV4-2 and TRBJ1-3; D ambiguous. The CDR3 is 15 amino acids. The germline V and J ends were trimmed by 0 bases and 2 bases, with 8 bases remaining between them. From germline, CDR1 is LGHNA and CDR2 YNFKEQ. CDR3 amino acids: CASSQDFSTGNTIYF. The CDR3 DNA sequence: TGTGCCAGCAGCCAAGACTTCAGCACTGGAAACACCATATATTTT.

In its sample, this clonotype was seen once. The rearrangement links TRBV5-1 to TRBJ2-3, with D perhaps matching TRBD2 (5 bases). The germline CDR1 and CDR2 sequences are SGHRS and YFSETQ. The CDR3 is 17 amino acids. Trimming removed 4 bases at V and 0 bases at J, with 18 bases between. Here the CDR3 reads CASSQTTGGPSTDTQYF. For the CDR3, the DNA is TGCGCCAGCAGCCAGACTACTGGCGGGCCTAGCACAGATACGCAGTATTTT.

The V call is TRBV7-3, the J call TRBJ2-3; D is uncertain. The CDR3 runs to 14 residues. Germline lookup yields CDR1 SGHTA and CDR2 FQGTGA. V lost 0 bases, J lost 4 bases, and 8 bases lay in between. The CDR3 loop reads CASSLTPVPDTQYF. CDR3 sequence (DNA): TGTGCCAGCAGCTTAACTCCTGTCCCAGATACGCAGTATTTT.

V usage is TRBV10-1 and J usage is TRBJ2-3; the match to TRBD2 covers 10 bases. This CDR3 has 14 amino acids. Germline loops: CDR1 WNHNN, CDR2 SYGVQD (reference sequence). The junction had 5 bases not matched to a gene; V was cut back by 3 bases and J by 8 bases. CDR3 sequence: CASSENSGGTTQYF. The CDR3 bases are TGCGCCAGCAGTGAAAATAGCGGGGGGACTACGCAGTATTTT.

The CDR3 here is CSAIPTGRADTQYF. CDR3 sequence (DNA): TGCAGTGCTATTCCCACAGGGAGGGCAGATACGCAGTATTTT. J is TRBJ2-3 and V is TRBV20-1; maybe TRBD2 (7 bases). Trimming stripped 4 bases from V and 4 bases from J, with 15 bases between. The germline CDR1 and CDR2 sequences are DFQATT and SNEGSKA (reference sequence). The CDR3 covers 14 residues.

The chain has TRBV5-1 and TRBJ1-1; the D gene is possibly TRBD1 (5 bases). The CDR3 runs 15 residues. Trimming pared 0 bases from V and 1 base from J, leaving 10 bases between. Germline lookup yields CDR1 SGHRS and CDR2 YFSETQ. The CDR3, as DNA: TGCGCCAGCAGCTTGGTCCGGGACCCGAACACTGAAGCTTTCTTT. This translates into CASSLVRDPNTEAFF. Full variable domain (rest looked up from reference TRBV5-1 and TRBJ1-1): KAGVTQTPRYLIKTRGQQVTLSCSPISGHRSVSWYQQTPGQGLQFLFEYFSETQRNKGNFPGRFSGRQFSNSRSEMNVSTLELGDSALYLCASSLVRDPNTEAFFGQGTRLTVV.

This clonotype was detected once. The chain uses TRBV11-2 and TRBJ2-5, with 7 nucleotides matching TRBD1. This CDR3 comprises 13 residues. The germline CDR1 and CDR2 sequences are SGHAT and FQNNGV. Germline trimming cut 5 bases from V and 2 bases from J; bases unmatched to any gene: 2. CDR3 region: CASSVGQQETQYF. For the CDR3, the DNA is TGTGCCAGCAGCGTGGGACAGCAAGAGACCCAGTACTTC.

The chain links TRBV15 to TRBJ2-3, with D possibly TRBD1 on 6 matching bases. The CDR3 is 14 amino acids. Germline loops: CDR1 LNHNV, CDR2 YYDKDF (reference sequence). The V and J ends lost 4 bases and 6 bases respectively, with 14 bases between them. CDR3 sequence reads: CATSTRAGADTQYF. CDR3 bases: TGTGCCACCAGCACCCGGGCAGGGGCCGATACGCAGTATTTT.

This clonotype was seen just once. The chain uses TRBV9 and TRBJ2-1; D uncertain. The CDR3 is 14 amino acids. Per germline, CDR1 SGDLS and CDR2 YYNGEE. V lost 2 bases to trimming and J lost 8 bases, with 14 bases between them. CDR3 coding DNA: TGTGCCAGCAGCGTTAGCTCCCTTGGCTATGAGCAGTTCTTC. The encoded protein is CASSVSSLGYEQFF.

The chain has TRBV11-2 and TRBJ2-7, with 7 bases lining up with TRBD1. Germline CDR1 and CDR2: SGHAT and FQNNGV. The CDR3 covers 14 residues. The V and J ends lost 5 bases and 6 bases, in that order; junction bases with no gene match: 10. This CDR3 is CASSQDRIKGEQYF. The CDR3 DNA reads TGTGCCAGCAGCCAGGACAGGATCAAGGGCGAGCAGTACTTC.